The rows below give T cell receptor beta chains drawn from one sample of a study of vaccination and CD4 T cells after COVID-19. TCRdb used MiXCR to reprocess the PCR reads, holding one entry per CDR3 protein. This sample has about 17,000 distinct CDR3 sequences, with 51% found just once. No antigen is known for these receptors. Sample: CD4+ T cells from blood, cultured in vitro, taken about 7 months after SARS-CoV-2 vaccination. The receptor set was obtained from a human donor who had recovered from COVID-19. The CDR3 runs from the conserved cysteine through the conserved F or W. A D gene is named only where the DNA matches it firmly. The size of a clone is reported for some rows only, either as once, few or many, or as a class for expanded clones.

CDR3 DNA,CDR3 protein,D gene,CDR3 length,J gene,V gene,clone size
TGCAGTGCTAGTAAGCGGGCCTTTACCTACGAGCAGTACTTC,CSASKRAFTYEQYF,.,14,TRBJ2-7,TRBV20-1,.
TGTGCCAGCAGGCTACAGGGGGCAGGAAACTATGGCTACACCTTC,CASRLQGAGNYGYTF,TRBD1,15,TRBJ1-2,TRBV27,.
TGTGCCAGCAGCCCGACAGTACAAGAGACCCAGTACTTC,CASSPTVQETQYF,.,13,TRBJ2-5,TRBV27,.
TGCAGCCCTACAAGGGTGGGGACTGAAGCTTTCTTT,CSPTRVGTEAFF,.,12,TRBJ1-1,TRBV20-1,few
TGTGCTAGCAGCTTAGCGCGTCTAGCGGGGGGAGTCCAAGAGACCCAGTACTTC,CASSLARLAGGVQETQYF,TRBD2,18,TRBJ2-5,TRBV7-9,few
TGTGCCAGCAGCCAAAGCGGGAGTATCAGTGATACGCAGTATTTT,CASSQSGSISDTQYF,TRBD2,15,TRBJ2-3,TRBV7-9,.
TGTGCCAGCAGCGTGCCCAATGGGGAGACCCAGTACTTC,CASSVPNGETQYF,.,13,TRBJ2-5,TRBV7-9,.
TGTGCCAGCAGCTGGGGACGGGATACGCAGTATTTT,CASSWGRDTQYF,.,12,TRBJ2-3,TRBV11-3,few
TGCAGTGCTGGGAGGACAGGAGGCTACACCTTC,CSAGRTGGYTF,TRBD1,11,TRBJ1-2,TRBV20-1,.
TGCAGTGCTAGATCCTTGACAGGGGACTACAATGAGCAGTTCTTC,CSARSLTGDYNEQFF,TRBD1,15,TRBJ2-1,TRBV20-1,few
TGTGCCACCAGCAGGGGGACAGGGTGGTCCTACGAGCAGTACTTC,CATSRGTGWSYEQYF,TRBD1,15,TRBJ2-7,TRBV15,few
TGTGCCAGCAGCACGACACCTTCGAGCGGGGCCTACGAGCAGTACTTC,CASSTTPSSGAYEQYF,TRBD2,16,TRBJ2-7,TRBV7-9,.
TGTGCCAGCAGCAACCACAGGTCTAGCACAGATACGCAGTATTTT,CASSNHRSSTDTQYF,.,15,TRBJ2-3,TRBV5-8,.
TGTGCCAGCTCGCCTTACGGGGAATTGGGCTACACCTTC,CASSPYGELGYTF,.,13,TRBJ1-2,TRBV18,once
TGTGCCAGCAGTGAAAATGGGGGGAGAGGCTACACCTTC,CASSENGGRGYTF,.,13,TRBJ1-2,TRBV25-1,few
TGTGCCACCAGTGTCTCAGGGGGCTGGGTTGAGGAGACCCAGTACTTC,CATSVSGGWVEETQYF,TRBD1,16,TRBJ2-5,TRBV24-1,few
TGTGCCAGCAGGGTTAACTATGGCTACACCTTC,CASRVNYGYTF,.,11,TRBJ1-2,TRBV6-1,few
TGTGCCACCACAGCGGGGGGCAGGGCCTACGAGCAGTACTTC,CATTAGGRAYEQYF,TRBD2,14,TRBJ2-7,TRBV24-1,.
TGTGCCAGCAGCCCAACAGCTTACGAGCAGTACTTC,CASSPTAYEQYF,.,12,TRBJ2-7,TRBV21-1,medium-sized
TGTGCCAGCAGCTTAGCTAGTTTGCGGGGGTCTGAAGGCTACACCTTC,CASSLASLRGSEGYTF,.,16,TRBJ1-2,TRBV7-2,few
TGCGCCAGCAGCTTCCAGCTTGTAGCGAGTGGGGGAGAGACCCAGTACTTC,CASSFQLVASGGETQYF,.,17,TRBJ2-5,TRBV5-1,.
TGCGCCAGCTGGGGGGACTCCCAAGAGACCCAGTACTTC,CASWGDSQETQYF,.,13,TRBJ2-5,TRBV5-1,.
TGTGCCAGCAGCTTAGGGGGACTAGCGGGAGGCCAAGAGGCCCAGTACTTC,CASSLGGLAGGQEAQYF,TRBD2,17,TRBJ2-5,TRBV7-2,.
TGTGCCAGCTCACCAACAGGGCGATCGAATTCACCCCTCCACTTT,CASSPTGRSNSPLHF,.,15,TRBJ1-6,TRBV18,.
TGTGCCAGCAGTTACTCATCTGGACGGCAGTTCTTC,CASSYSSGRQFF,.,12,TRBJ2-1,TRBV6-5,.
TGTGCCAGCAGCTTAAACACTGAAGCTTTCTTT,CASSLNTEAFF,.,11,TRBJ1-1,TRBV7-2,few
TGTGCCAGCAGCCCCGAGATGACAGATACGCAGTATTTT,CASSPEMTDTQYF,.,13,TRBJ2-3,TRBV7-3,few
TGTGCCAGCACCAAAGGGGGGTTGAGGGATCAGCCCCAGCATTTT,CASTKGGLRDQPQHF,.,15,TRBJ1-5,TRBV28,.
TGTGCCAGCAGTTACACCGACTACCACAGGGGTGGAGATACGCAGTATTTT,CASSYTDYHRGGDTQYF,TRBD1,17,TRBJ2-3,TRBV6-5,few
TGTGCCAGCGGGAGGGCCCCTACAGATACGCAGTATTTT,CASGRAPTDTQYF,TRBD2,13,TRBJ2-3,TRBV7-3,few
TGTGCCAGCAGCTTAATTAGCAGGGAAGAGACCCAGTACTTC,CASSLISREETQYF,.,14,TRBJ2-5,TRBV7-2,.
TGTGCCAGCAGCGAATTGAATTCACCCCTCCACTTT,CASSELNSPLHF,.,12,TRBJ1-6,TRBV7-9,.
TGCAGTGCCGTCCCGGACAGGGGCTCTGGAAACACCATATATTTT,CSAVPDRGSGNTIYF,TRBD1,15,TRBJ1-3,TRBV20-1,hyperexpanded
TGTGCCAGCAGCTTAGCAGTTTACAGGGTCCCGAACACTGAAGCTTTCTTT,CASSLAVYRVPNTEAFF,.,17,TRBJ1-1,TRBV7-2,.
TGCAGTGCCAAAGCCAGGGTGGAGGGGAATCAGCCCCAGCATTTT,CSAKARVEGNQPQHF,.,15,TRBJ1-5,TRBV20-1,few
TGTGCCACCAGCAGGAACGCTCAGGGAAGCGGGACCCAGTACTTC,CATSRNAQGSGTQYF,.,15,TRBJ2-5,TRBV15,few
TGCAGTGCTAGAGATTCCCTTACAGATACGCAGTATTTT,CSARDSLTDTQYF,.,13,TRBJ2-3,TRBV20-1,.
TGCAGTGCTAGAAGGGCAGGGTCAGCTGATGGCTACACCTTC,CSARRAGSADGYTF,.,14,TRBJ1-2,TRBV20-1,.
TGTGCCAGCAGTTACTTCACGAACACAGATACGCAGTATTTT,CASSYFTNTDTQYF,.,14,TRBJ2-3,TRBV6-2/TRBV6-3,once
TGCAGTGCTAAGAGACGCACGACAGCCAAAAACATTCAGTACTTC,CSAKRRTTAKNIQYF,.,15,TRBJ2-4,TRBV20-1,.
TGTGCCAGCAGCTGGGACCGGATGAGGGCAGATACGCAGTATTTT,CASSWDRMRADTQYF,.,15,TRBJ2-3,TRBV11-3,.
TGTGCCATCAGTGGGACCAGCTCTGGGGCCAACGTCCTGACTTTC,CAISGTSSGANVLTF,.,15,TRBJ2-6,TRBV10-3,medium-sized
TGTGCCAGCCGGTTCCGAAACACAGATACGCAGTATTTT,CASRFRNTDTQYF,.,13,TRBJ2-3,TRBV2,.
TGTGCCAGTAGTAGGAGGGCCCACTCCTACGAGCAGTACTTC,CASSRRAHSYEQYF,.,14,TRBJ2-7,TRBV19,.
TGCAGTGCTAGCGGTCGTGGGGGAAACACTGAAGCTTTCTTT,CSASGRGGNTEAFF,.,14,TRBJ1-1,TRBV20-1,few
TGCAGTGCTAGAGATTTTGTACAAACCTTCCGGGAGACCCAGTACTTC,CSARDFVQTFRETQYF,.,16,TRBJ2-5,TRBV20-1,.
TGTGCCAGCAGTGTTTCGCTGGGGACAAGCACAGATACGCAGTATTTT,CASSVSLGTSTDTQYF,.,16,TRBJ2-3,TRBV6-1,few
TGTGCCAGCAGCCGGGCGGGGGACACTGAAGCTTTCTTT,CASSRAGDTEAFF,.,13,TRBJ1-1,TRBV7-9,.
TGCAGTGCTAGACCCCCCAGCTCCTACAATGAGCAGTTCTTC,CSARPPSSYNEQFF,.,14,TRBJ2-1,TRBV20-1,.
TGCAGTGCTAGAAGCCCGGGACAGGGGGGCCTCGGGCAGTACTTC,CSARSPGQGGLGQYF,TRBD1,15,TRBJ2-7,TRBV20-1,.
TGTGCCATCAGTGGTCCGAACACTGAAGCTTTCTTT,CAISGPNTEAFF,.,12,TRBJ1-1,TRBV10-3,.